Following are 27 T cell receptor beta chains from one sample sequenced in a study of cytomegalovirus exposure and HLA in healthy donors. PCR used 60 Vbeta primers and 13 Jbeta primers. Data came from immunoSEQ multiplex PCR; TCRdb stores just in-frame clones and leaves some out. The sample consists of some 84,000 clones, just under 80% of them appearing once. Sequenced material: PBMCs. Receptor source: a male donor in good health and CMV-seropositive.

This clone has only one observation. J is TRBJ2-1 and V is TRBV29-1; the match to TRBD2 covers 11 bases. The germline gives CDR1 SQVTM, CDR2 ANQGSEA. The V gene end was trimmed by 5 bases and the J gene end by 2 bases; junction bases not matched to a gene: 2. The CDR3 consists of 14 residues. In DNA, the CDR3 is TGCAGCGTTCTGACTAGCGGGACCTACAATGAGCAGTTCTTC. Translated: CSVLTSGTYNEQFF.

The chain couples TRBV10-2 to TRBJ2-5, with D perhaps TRBD2 (5 bases). V shed 8 bases and J shed 5 bases, with 9 bases lying between them. CDR1 WSHSY and CDR2 SAAADI come from the germline V gene. This CDR3 is 11 amino acids long. The CDR3: CASGSWETQYF. The DNA of the CDR3 is TGCGCCAGCGGGAGCTGGGAGACCCAGTACTTC.

Of note for this clone: One end of the junction is discordant with germline, which a read error may explain. J is TRBJ1-5 and V is TRBV29-1; D gene uncertain. Germline CDR1 reads SQVTM; CDR2 reads ANQGSEA. The CDR3 extends over 10 amino acids. CDR3 DNA: TGCAGCGTTAAAGACGAGTCCCAGCATTTT. Its protein is CSVKDESQHF.

V and J are TRBV14 and TRBJ2-1; 7 nucleotides agree with TRBD2. This CDR3 is built from 17 residues. Germline lookup yields CDR1 SGHDN and CDR2 FVKESK. V lost 4 bases to trimming and J lost 4 bases; unmatched junction nucleotides: 13. CDR3 loop: CASSRTLSGTGYNEQFF. The CDR3 DNA reads TGTGCCAGCAGCCGCACATTGAGCGGGACGGGATACAATGAGCAGTTCTTC.

CDR3 protein: CASSPLGQGVSEQYF. Here the CDR3 DNA reads TGTGCCAGCAGTCCCTTGGGGCAGGGGGTATCCGAGCAGTACTTC. J is TRBJ2-7 and V is TRBV28, with TRBD1 matching 7 bases. V lost 5 bases and J lost 6; bases outside the gene matches: 13. Germline assignment: CDR1 MDHEN and CDR2 SYDVKM. The length of the CDR3 is 15 residues. Full variable domain (remainder filled in from reference TRBV28 and TRBJ2-7): DVKVTQSSRYLVKRTGEKVFLECVQDMDHENMFWYRQDPGLGLRLIYFSYDVKMKEKGDIPEGYSVSREKKERFSLILESASTNQTSMYLCASSPLGQGVSEQYFGPGTRLTVT.

The chain couples TRBV28 to TRBJ2-1, with 8 bases fitting TRBD1. Germline V gene sequence: CDR1 MDHEN, CDR2 SYDVKM. This CDR3 comprises 15 residues. V lost 2 bases, J lost 4 bases, and 4 bases stayed unmatched. The CDR3 loop is CASSLGTGDYNEQFF. CDR3 DNA: TGTGCCAGCAGTTTAGGGACAGGCGATTACAATGAGCAGTTCTTC. The full variable domain, its missing parts supplied by reference TRBV28 and TRBJ2-1, is DVKVTQSSRYLVKRTGEKVFLECVQDMDHENMFWYRQDPGLGLRLIYFSYDVKMKEKGDIPEGYSVSREKKERFSLILESASTNQTSMYLCASSLGTGDYNEQFFGPGTRLTVL.

The chain links TRBV7-2 to TRBJ2-2; D is perhaps TRBD2 (7 bases). Trimming removed 2 bases from V and 4 bases from J, with 23 bases in between. CDR1 and CDR2 (germline): SGHTA, FQGNSA. This CDR3 is built from 19 residues. CDR3 coding DNA: TGTGCCAGCAGCTTAAGGGGTTTGGGGGCTAGCGGATTCACCGGGGAGCTGTTTTTT. It is translated as CASSLRGLGASGFTGELFF.

In this sample, this clone turned up a few times. V gene TRBV30 combines with J gene TRBJ2-2; unclear D gene. With 0 bases removed from V and 4 bases from J, the gap between germline ends came to 9 bases. The germline V gene has CDR1 GTSNPN and CDR2 SVGIG (reference sequence). The CDR3 is 14 amino acids. The CDR3 DNA follows: TGTGCCTGGAGTGTAGTAGTATCCACCGGGGAGCTGTTTTTT. Translating gives CAWSVVVSTGELFF. Full variable domain (remainder filled in from reference TRBV30 and TRBJ2-2): SQTIHQWPATLVQPVGSPLSLECTVEGTSNPNLYWYRQAAGRGLQLLFYSVGIGQISSEVPQNLSASRPQDRQFILSSKKLLLSDSGFYLCAWSVVVSTGELFFGEGSRLTVL.

This chain uses TRBV12-5 with TRBJ1-5; 7 nucleotides line up with TRBD1. CDR1 is LGHNT and CDR2 is FRNRAP in the germline V gene. V was pared by 6 bases and J by 6 bases, with 5 bases of the junction left unmatched. This CDR3 spans 13 amino acids. In nucleotides, the CDR3 is TGTGCTAGTGGGGAGGGGGCAGGTCAGCCCCAGCATTTT. Amino acid sequence: CASGEGAGQPQHF. The whole variable domain, filled in from reference TRBV12-5 and TRBJ1-5, reads DARVTQTPRHKVTEMGQEVTMRCQPILGHNTVFWYRQTMMQGLELLAYFRNRAPLDDSGMPKDRFSAEMPDATLATLKIQPSEPRDSAVYFCASGEGAGQPQHFGDGTRLSIL.

J is TRBJ1-4 and V is TRBV5-6; 10 nucleotides line up with TRBD1. Germline V CDR1 and CDR2: SGHDT, YYEEEE. The CDR3 runs 14 residues. V trimming: 4 bases; J trimming: 5 bases; junction bases outside the gene matches: 2. This CDR3 reads CASSAGQGNEKLFF. For the CDR3, the DNA is TGTGCCAGCAGCGCGGGACAGGGGAATGAAAAACTGTTTTTT. The variable domain in full, completed from reference TRBV5-6 and TRBJ1-4, reads DAGVTQSPTHLIKTRGQQVTLRCSPKSGHDTVSWYQQALGQGPQFIFQYYEEEERQRGNFPDRFSGHQFPNYSSELNVNALLLGDSALYLCASSAGQGNEKLFFGSGTQLSVL.

The CDR3 nucleotides are TGCGCCAGCAGCTTGGGGGGGGGTAGCACAGATACGCAGTATTTT. Translation gives CASSLGGGSTDTQYF. The chain couples TRBV5-1 to TRBJ2-3, with TRBD2 identical over 7 bases. The CDR3 runs to 15 residues. The germline V gene has CDR1 SGHRS and CDR2 YFSETQ. Trimming at V came to 0 bases and at J to 0 bases, leaving 1 base not matched to a gene.

V usage is TRBV15 and J usage is TRBJ2-1; 11 nucleotides agree with TRBD2. The CDR3 is made up of 16 amino acids. The ends lost 0 bases at V and 3 bases at J; junction bases unmatched: 1. Per the germline V gene, CDR1 is LNHNV and CDR2 is YYDKDF (reference sequence). The CDR3 DNA sequence: TGTGCCACCAGCAGAGACGGGACTAGCGGCTACAATGAGCAGTTCTTC. Amino acids: CATSRDGTSGYNEQFF.

This clone qualifies as medium-sized. The V and J genes are TRBV6-4 and TRBJ2-3; possible D gene TRBD2, 6 bases. Germline CDR1 reads MRHNA; CDR2 reads SNTAGT. This CDR3 contains 15 residues. Deletions cut 3 bases from V and 4 bases from J, with 14 bases between. The CDR3 DNA reads as TGTGCCAGCAGTGAGGGAGGAACAGAATCAGATACGCAGTATTTT. This sequence encodes CASSEGGTESDTQYF.

This chain links TRBV4-2 with TRBJ1-2; possible D gene TRBD1, 5 bases. Trimming left V 1 base short and J 3 bases short, with 12 bases between. Looked up from germline, CDR1 is LGHNA and CDR2 is YNFKEQ. The CDR3 extends over 15 amino acids. The CDR3 sequence: CASSQAGGGDYGYTF. The CDR3 DNA sequence: TGTGCCAGCAGCCAAGCGGGCGGGGGAGACTATGGCTACACCTTC.

The chain uses TRBV19 and TRBJ1-5, with D possibly being TRBD1 (5 bases). CDR3 length equals 16 residues. Germline lookup yields CDR1 LNHDA and CDR2 SQIVND (reference sequence). The V gene lost 3 bases and the J gene lost 5 bases, with 17 bases spanning the gap. CDR3 bases: TGTGCCAGTAGTATTGATCAGGGCATAGTTGATCAGCCCCAGCATTTT. Protein: CASSIDQGIVDQPQHF.

V usage is TRBV4-1 and J usage is TRBJ1-4; D remains unclear. The CDR3 consists of 15 residues. Germline CDR1 reads MGHRA; CDR2 reads YSYEKL. With 1 base removed from V and 5 bases from J, the gap between germline ends came to 11 bases. Written as DNA, the CDR3 is TGCGCCAGCAGCCAAGCCGGCGGAGGGAATGAAAAACTGTTTTTT. Translation gives CASSQAGGGNEKLFF.

The chain joins TRBV6-5 to TRBJ2-2; 9 bases are shared with TRBD1. CDR3 size: 16 residues. The J segment lost 7 bases and the V segment lost 2 bases, leaving 8 bases of the junction unmatched. The germline CDR1 and CDR2 sequences are MNHEY and SVGAGI. CDR3 nucleotide sequence: TGTGCCAGCAGTTACGGGAACAGGGGGCAGGGCGGGGAGCTGTTTTTT. Its translation is CASSYGNRGQGGELFF.

The V call is TRBV5-1, the J call TRBJ1-1, with TRBD1 matching 9 bases. Germline-derived CDR1 and CDR2 are SGHRS and YFSETQ. The CDR3 has 17 amino acids. V lost 0 bases and J lost 0; bases outside the gene matches: 6. The CDR3 region has the DNA TGCGCCAGCAGCTTGGTTGGGGGGACAGGGCTGAACACTGAAGCTTTCTTT. Translated, it gives CASSLVGGTGLNTEAFF. The full variable domain, with the rest looked up from reference TRBV5-1 and TRBJ1-1, is KAGVTQTPRYLIKTRGQQVTLSCSPISGHRSVSWYQQTPGQGLQFLFEYFSETQRNKGNFPGRFSGRQFSNSRSEMNVSTLELGDSALYLCASSLVGGTGLNTEAFFGQGTRLTVV.

The CDR3 loop is CASSYLGVGTVGEQFF. CDR3 coding DNA: TGTGCCAGCAGTTACCTAGGGGTTGGGACAGTTGGTGAGCAGTTCTTC. The J gene is TRBJ2-1, the V gene TRBV6-5; TRBD1 matches 7 bases. The CDR3 loop spans 16 amino acids. Looked up from germline, CDR1 is MNHEY and CDR2 is SVGAGI. The J segment lost 9 bases and the V segment lost 2 bases, leaving 13 bases of the junction unmatched.

The gene calls are TRBV6-4 and TRBJ1-5, with D hard to call. V lost 10 bases to trimming and J lost 3 bases, with 22 bases between them. The CDR3 runs to 16 residues. Germline CDR1 MRHNA, CDR2 SNTAGT. The CDR3 here is CATLKEGIRFNQPQHF. The CDR3 nucleotides are TGTGCCACCCTCAAGGAGGGCATTAGGTTCAATCAGCCCCAGCATTTT.

The rearrangement links TRBV6-1 to TRBJ1-2; tentative D call: TRBD1 (5 bases). V was cut by 3 bases and J by 2 bases, with 7 bases left in between. The germline V gene has CDR1 MNHNS and CDR2 SASEGT. The CDR3 runs to 13 residues. The CDR3 sequence is CASSERQNYGYTF. The CDR3 coding sequence is TGTGCCAGCAGTGAGCGACAGAACTATGGCTACACCTTC.

This clone was detected a few times. The chain joins TRBV9 to TRBJ1-4; maybe TRBD1 (5 bases). The CDR3 has 15 residues. V gave up 0 bases and J gave up 7 bases, with 13 bases separating them. The V gene's germline CDR1 is SGDLS and CDR2 YYNGEE. The CDR3 sequence: CASSVEGQGGEKLFF. Written as DNA, the CDR3 is TGTGCCAGCAGCGTAGAGGGGCAGGGAGGTGAAAAACTGTTTTTT. The entire variable domain, with the rest obtained from reference TRBV9 and TRBJ1-4, is as follows: DSGVTQTPKHLITATGQRVTLRCSPRSGDLSVYWYQQSLDQGLQFLIQYYNGEERAKGNILERFSAQQFPDLHSELNLSSLELGDSALYFCASSVEGQGGEKLFFGSGTQLSVL.

The rearrangement joins TRBV27 to TRBJ2-1, with 16 bases aligning to TRBD2. Trimming removed 0 bases from V and 4 bases from J; junction bases left unmatched: 6. The CDR3 totals 19 residues. Germline V CDR1 and CDR2: MNHEY, SMNVEV (reference sequence). The CDR3 DNA follows: TGTGCCAGCAGTTTATCCCCAGGGACTAGCGGGAGGGTGTACAATGAGCAGTTCTTC. This codes for CASSLSPGTSGRVYNEQFF.

The genes are TRBV6-1 and TRBJ1-2; D is possibly TRBD1 (6 bases). Trimming took 10 bases from V and 8 from J, leaving 17 bases between them. CDR1 is MNHNS and CDR2 is SASEGT in the germline V gene. There are 12 residues in the CDR3. CDR3 coding DNA: TGTGCCACCGAGGACAGTCCGGGGGGCTACACCTTC. As protein: CATEDSPGGYTF.

The rearrangement links TRBV25-1 to TRBJ2-2, with a possible D match to TRBD2 (6 bases). This CDR3 has 16 residues. Germline CDR1 and CDR2: MGHDK and SYGVNS. The ends were cut back, 1 base at V and 0 bases at J, with 9 bases in the middle. In nucleotides, the CDR3 is TGTGCCAGCAGTGAATTGGGGGAGGCGAACACCGGGGAGCTGTTTTTT. Amino acids: CASSELGEANTGELFF.

This clone was counted a single time. The chain links TRBV15 to TRBJ1-1; D remains ambiguous. Trimming stripped 1 base from V and 0 bases from J, with 24 bases between. The CDR3 extends over 20 amino acids. The germline V gene has CDR1 LNHNV and CDR2 YYDKDF (reference sequence). The CDR3 here is CATSRGEWASASTMNTEAFF. In nucleotides, the CDR3 is TGTGCCACCAGCAGAGGAGAGTGGGCATCCGCATCGACCATGAACACTGAAGCTTTCTTT.

J is TRBJ2-7 and V is TRBV10-3, with 8 bases that match TRBD2. Germline V lookup: CDR1 ENHRY, CDR2 SYGVKD. The J segment lost 2 bases and the V segment lost 4 bases, leaving 10 bases of the junction unmatched. The CDR3 consists of 16 residues. CDR3 protein: CAISATTGGEAYEQYF. Here the CDR3 DNA reads TGTGCCATCAGTGCCACCACGGGGGGGGAAGCCTACGAGCAGTACTTC.